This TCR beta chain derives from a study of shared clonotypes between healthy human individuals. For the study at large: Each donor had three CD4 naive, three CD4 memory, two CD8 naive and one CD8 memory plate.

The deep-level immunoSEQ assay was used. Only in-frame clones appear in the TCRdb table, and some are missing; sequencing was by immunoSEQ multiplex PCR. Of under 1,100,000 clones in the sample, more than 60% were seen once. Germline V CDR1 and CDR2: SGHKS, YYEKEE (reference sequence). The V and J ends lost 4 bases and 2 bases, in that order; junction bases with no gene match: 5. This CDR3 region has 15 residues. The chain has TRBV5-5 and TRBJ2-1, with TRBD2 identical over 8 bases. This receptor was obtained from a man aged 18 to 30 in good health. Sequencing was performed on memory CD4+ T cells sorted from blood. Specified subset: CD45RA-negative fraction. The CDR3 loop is CASSPNSGTYNEQFF. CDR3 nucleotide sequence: TGTGCCAGCAGCCCCAATAGCGGGACCTACAATGAGCAGTTCTTC.